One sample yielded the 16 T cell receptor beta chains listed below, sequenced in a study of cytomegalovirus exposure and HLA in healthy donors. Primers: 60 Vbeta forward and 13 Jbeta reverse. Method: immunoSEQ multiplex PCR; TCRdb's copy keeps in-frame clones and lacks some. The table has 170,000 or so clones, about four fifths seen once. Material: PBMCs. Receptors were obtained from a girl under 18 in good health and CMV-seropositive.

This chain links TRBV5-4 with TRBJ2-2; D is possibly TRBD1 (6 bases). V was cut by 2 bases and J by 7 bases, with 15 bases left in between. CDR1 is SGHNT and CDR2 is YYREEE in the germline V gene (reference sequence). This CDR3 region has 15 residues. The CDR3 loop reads CASSFPQGLDGELFF. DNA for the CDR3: TGTGCCAGCAGCTTCCCACAGGGATTAGACGGGGAGCTGTTTTTT.

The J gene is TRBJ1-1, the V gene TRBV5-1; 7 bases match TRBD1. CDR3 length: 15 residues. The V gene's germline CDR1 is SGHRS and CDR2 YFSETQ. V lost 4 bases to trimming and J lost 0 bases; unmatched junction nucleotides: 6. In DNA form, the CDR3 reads TGCGCCAGCAGCCCATTGGACAGGCTGAACACTGAAGCTTTCTTT. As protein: CASSPLDRLNTEAFF. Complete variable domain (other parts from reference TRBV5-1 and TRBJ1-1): KAGVTQTPRYLIKTRGQQVTLSCSPISGHRSVSWYQQTPGQGLQFLFEYFSETQRNKGNFPGRFSGRQFSNSRSEMNVSTLELGDSALYLCASSPLDRLNTEAFFGQGTRLTVV.

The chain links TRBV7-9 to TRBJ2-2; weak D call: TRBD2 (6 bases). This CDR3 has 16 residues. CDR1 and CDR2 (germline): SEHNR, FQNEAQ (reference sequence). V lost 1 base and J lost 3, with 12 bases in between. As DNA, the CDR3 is TGTGCCAGCAGCTTAGGGGACTTCGGGGACACCGGGGAGCTGTTTTTT. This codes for CASSLGDFGDTGELFF.

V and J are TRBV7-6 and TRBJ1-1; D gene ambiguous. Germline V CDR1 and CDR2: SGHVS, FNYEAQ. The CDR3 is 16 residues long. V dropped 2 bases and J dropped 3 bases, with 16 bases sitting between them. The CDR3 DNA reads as TGTGCCAGCAGCTTAAACCCCCAGGTCGGGGACACTGAAGCTTTCTTT. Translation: CASSLNPQVGDTEAFF.

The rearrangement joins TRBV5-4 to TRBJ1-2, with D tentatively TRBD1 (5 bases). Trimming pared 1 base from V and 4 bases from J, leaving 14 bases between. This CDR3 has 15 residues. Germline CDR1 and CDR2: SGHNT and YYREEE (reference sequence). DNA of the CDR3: TGTGCCAGCAGCTTGTCGCGCCAGGGCGGCTATGGCTACACCTTC. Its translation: CASSLSRQGGYGYTF.

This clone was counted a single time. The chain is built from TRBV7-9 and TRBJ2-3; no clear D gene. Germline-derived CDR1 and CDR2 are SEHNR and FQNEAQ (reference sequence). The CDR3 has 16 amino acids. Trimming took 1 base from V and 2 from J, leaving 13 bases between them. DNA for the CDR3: TGTGCCAGCAGCTTAGGATTCAGATTTAACACAGATACGCAGTATTTT. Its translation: CASSLGFRFNTDTQYF.

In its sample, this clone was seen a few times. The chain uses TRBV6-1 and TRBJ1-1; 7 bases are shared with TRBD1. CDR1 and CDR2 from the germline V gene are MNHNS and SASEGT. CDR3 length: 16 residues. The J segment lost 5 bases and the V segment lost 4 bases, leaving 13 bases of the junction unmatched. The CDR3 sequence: CASSARQKGAGTEAFF. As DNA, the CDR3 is TGTGCCAGCAGTGCTCGCCAGAAGGGGGCTGGGACTGAAGCTTTCTTT.

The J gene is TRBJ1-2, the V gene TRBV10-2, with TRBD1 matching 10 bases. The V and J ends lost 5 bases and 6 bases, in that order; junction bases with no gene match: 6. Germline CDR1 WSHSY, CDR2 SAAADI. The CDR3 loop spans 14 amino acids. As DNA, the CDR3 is TGCGCCAGCAGTTCCCCGGGACAGGGGAATGGCTACACCTTC. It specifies CASSSPGQGNGYTF.

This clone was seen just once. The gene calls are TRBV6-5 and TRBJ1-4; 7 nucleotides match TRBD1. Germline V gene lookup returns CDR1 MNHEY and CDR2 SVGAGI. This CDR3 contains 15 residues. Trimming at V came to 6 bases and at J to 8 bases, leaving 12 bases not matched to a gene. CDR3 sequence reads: CASSLKQGRNEKLFF. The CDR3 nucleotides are TGTGCCAGCAGCCTAAAACAGGGGCGGAACGAAAAACTGTTTTTT.

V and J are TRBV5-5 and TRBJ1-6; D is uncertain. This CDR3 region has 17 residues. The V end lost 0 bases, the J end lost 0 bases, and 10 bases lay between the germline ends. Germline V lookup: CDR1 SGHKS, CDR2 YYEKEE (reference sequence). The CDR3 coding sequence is TGTGCCAGCAGCTTGGCCGGCGGCAGCTCCTATAATTCACCCCTCCACTTT. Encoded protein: CASSLAGGSSYNSPLHF.

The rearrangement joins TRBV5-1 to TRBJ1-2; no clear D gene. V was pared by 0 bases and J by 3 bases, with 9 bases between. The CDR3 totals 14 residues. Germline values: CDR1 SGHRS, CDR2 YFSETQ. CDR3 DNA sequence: TGCGCCAGCAGCTTGGCCAACAGCCACTATGGCTACACCTTC. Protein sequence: CASSLANSHYGYTF.

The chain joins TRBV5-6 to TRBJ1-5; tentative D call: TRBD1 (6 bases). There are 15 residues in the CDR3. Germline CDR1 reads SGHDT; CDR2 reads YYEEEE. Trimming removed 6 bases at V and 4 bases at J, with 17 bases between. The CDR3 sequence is CASTRTAYRNQPQHF. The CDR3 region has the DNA TGTGCCAGCACCCGGACAGCTTATAGAAATCAGCCCCAGCATTTT.

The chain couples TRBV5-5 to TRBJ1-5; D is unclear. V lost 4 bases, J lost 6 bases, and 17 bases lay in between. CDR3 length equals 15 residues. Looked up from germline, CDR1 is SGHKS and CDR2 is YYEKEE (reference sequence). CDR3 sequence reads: CASSPSLTQGQPQHF. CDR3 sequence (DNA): TGTGCCAGCAGCCCTAGCCTAACCCAAGGTCAGCCCCAGCATTTT.

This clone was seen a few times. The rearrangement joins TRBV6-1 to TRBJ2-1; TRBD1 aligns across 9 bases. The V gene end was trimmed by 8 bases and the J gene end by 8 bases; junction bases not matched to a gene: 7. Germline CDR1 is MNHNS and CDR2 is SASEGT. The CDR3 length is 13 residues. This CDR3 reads CASAGTGLHEQFF. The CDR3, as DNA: TGTGCCAGCGCCGGGACAGGGTTGCATGAGCAGTTCTTC.

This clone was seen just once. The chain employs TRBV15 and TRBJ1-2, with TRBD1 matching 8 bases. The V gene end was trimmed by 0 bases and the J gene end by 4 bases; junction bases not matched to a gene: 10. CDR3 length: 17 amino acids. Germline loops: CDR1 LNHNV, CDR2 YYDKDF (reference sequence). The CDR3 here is CATSRDIARQGIYGYTF. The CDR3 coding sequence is TGTGCCACCAGCAGAGATATCGCCCGACAGGGGATCTATGGCTACACCTTC.

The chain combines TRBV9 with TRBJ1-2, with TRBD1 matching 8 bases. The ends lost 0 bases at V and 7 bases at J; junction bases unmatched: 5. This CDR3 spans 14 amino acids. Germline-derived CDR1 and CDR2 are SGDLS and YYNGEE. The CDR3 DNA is TGTGCCAGCAGCGTAGCACAGGGGGGGAGTGGCTACACCTTC. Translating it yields CASSVAQGGSGYTF. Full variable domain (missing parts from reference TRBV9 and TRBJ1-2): DSGVTQTPKHLITATGQRVTLRCSPRSGDLSVYWYQQSLDQGLQFLIQYYNGEERAKGNILERFSAQQFPDLHSELNLSSLELGDSALYFCASSVAQGGSGYTFGSGTRLTVV.